The clone carrying this T cell receptor (beta chain) was recorded a few times. What it recognizes is unknown. Treatment specified: roughly nine-day PBMC culture with coronavirus spike peptide pools or control peptides (ViraFEST assay). Peptide pool stimulation in ViraFEST expanded antigen-specific T cells, whose TCRs were then sequenced. This entry is derived from a study of vaccination and CD4 T cells after COVID-19. Regarding the study as a whole: Median SARS-CoV-2-reactive clonotypes rose from roughly 22 to 38, not significantly.

The CDR3 has 17 amino acids. Germline trimming cut 3 bases from V and 5 bases from J; bases unmatched to any gene: 15. Germline-derived CDR1 and CDR2 are MNHEY and SMNVEV (reference sequence). The Oncomine TCR Beta short-read assay was applied to DNA of cultured CD4+ T cells. MiXCR was run by TCRdb on the PCR reads, yielding one entry per CDR3 protein. Of 20,000 to 25,000 distinct CDR3 sequences listed, roughly 44% are singletons. J is TRBJ1-2 and V is TRBV27, with TRBD1 matching over 7 bases. The receptor comes from a human donor who had recovered from COVID-19. Source material: CD4+ T cells from blood, cultured in vitro. CDR3 amino acids: CASSFLVRPGQRYGYTF. DNA for the CDR3: TGTGCCAGCAGTTTCCTCGTCCGGCCGGGACAGCGGTATGGCTACACCTTC.